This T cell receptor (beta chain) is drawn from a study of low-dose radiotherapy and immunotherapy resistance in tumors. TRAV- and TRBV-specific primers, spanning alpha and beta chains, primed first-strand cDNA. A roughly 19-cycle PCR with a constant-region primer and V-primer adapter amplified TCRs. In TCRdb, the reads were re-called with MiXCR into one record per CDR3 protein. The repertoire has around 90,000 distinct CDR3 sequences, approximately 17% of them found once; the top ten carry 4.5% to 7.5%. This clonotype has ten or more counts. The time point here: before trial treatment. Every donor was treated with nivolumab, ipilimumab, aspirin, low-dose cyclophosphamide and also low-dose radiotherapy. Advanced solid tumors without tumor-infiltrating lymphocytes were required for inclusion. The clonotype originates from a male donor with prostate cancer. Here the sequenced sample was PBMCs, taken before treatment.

CDR3 loop: CASSLVRGGKETQYF. As DNA, the CDR3 is TGTGCCAGCAGCTTGGTCCGGGGGGGAAAAGAGACCCAGTACTTC. The gene calls are TRBV5-8 and TRBJ2-5, with TRBD2 matching 8 bases. Germline V gene data show CDR1 as SGHTS and CDR2 as YDEGEE. CDR3 length equals 15 residues. V lost 0 bases to trimming and J lost 3 bases; unmatched junction nucleotides: 4. The full variable domain, rest sourced from reference TRBV5-8 and TRBJ2-5, is EAGVTQSPTHLIKTRGQQATLRCSPISGHTSVYWYQQALGLGLQFLLWYDEGEERNRGNFPPRFSGRQFPNYSSELNVNALELEDSALYLCASSLVRGGKETQYFGPGTRLLVL.